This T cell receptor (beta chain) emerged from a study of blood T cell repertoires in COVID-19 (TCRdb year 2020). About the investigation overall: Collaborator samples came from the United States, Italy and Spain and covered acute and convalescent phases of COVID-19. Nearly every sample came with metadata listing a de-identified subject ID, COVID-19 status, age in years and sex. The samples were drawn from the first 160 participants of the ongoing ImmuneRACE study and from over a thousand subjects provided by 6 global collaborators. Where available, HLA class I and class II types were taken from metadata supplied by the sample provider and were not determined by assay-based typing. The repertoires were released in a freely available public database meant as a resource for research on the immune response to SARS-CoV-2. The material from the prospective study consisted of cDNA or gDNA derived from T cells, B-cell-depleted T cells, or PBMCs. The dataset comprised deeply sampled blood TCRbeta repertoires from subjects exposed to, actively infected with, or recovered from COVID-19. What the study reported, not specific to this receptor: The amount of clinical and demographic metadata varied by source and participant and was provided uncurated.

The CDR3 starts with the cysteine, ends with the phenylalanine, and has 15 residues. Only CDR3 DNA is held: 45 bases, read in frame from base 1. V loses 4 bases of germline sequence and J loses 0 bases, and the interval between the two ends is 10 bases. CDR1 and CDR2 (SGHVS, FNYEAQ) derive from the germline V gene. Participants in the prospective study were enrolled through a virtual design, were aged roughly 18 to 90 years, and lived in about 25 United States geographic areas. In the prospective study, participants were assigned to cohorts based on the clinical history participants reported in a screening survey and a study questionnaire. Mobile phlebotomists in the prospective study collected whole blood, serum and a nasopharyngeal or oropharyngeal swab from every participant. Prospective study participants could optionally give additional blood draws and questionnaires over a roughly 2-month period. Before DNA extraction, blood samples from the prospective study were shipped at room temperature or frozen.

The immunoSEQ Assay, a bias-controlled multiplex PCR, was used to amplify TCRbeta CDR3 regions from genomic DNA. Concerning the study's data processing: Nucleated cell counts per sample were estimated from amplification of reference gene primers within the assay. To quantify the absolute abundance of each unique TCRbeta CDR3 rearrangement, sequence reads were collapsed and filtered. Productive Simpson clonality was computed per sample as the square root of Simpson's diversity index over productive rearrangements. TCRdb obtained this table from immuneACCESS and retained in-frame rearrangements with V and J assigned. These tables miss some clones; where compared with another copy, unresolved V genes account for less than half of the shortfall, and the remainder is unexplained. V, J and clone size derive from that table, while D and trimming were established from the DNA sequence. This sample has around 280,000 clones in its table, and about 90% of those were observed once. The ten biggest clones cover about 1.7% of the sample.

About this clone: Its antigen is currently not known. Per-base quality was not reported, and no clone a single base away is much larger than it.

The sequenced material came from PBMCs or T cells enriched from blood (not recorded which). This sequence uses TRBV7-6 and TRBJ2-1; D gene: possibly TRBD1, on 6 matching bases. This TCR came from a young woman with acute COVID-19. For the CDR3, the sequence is CASSSQGSSYNEQFF. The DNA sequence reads TGTGCCAGCAGCTCCCAGGGGAGCTCCTACAATGAGCAGTTCTTC.